Listed below are T cell receptor beta chains from one sample, sequenced in a study of T cells in Graves' hyperthyroidism and ophthalmopathy. Via MiXCR, TCRdb re-called the multiplex PCR reads, giving one row per CDR3 protein. The sample includes some 460,000 distinct CDR3 sequences, about 15% seen only once; the top ten take just under 8%. Sequenced input: blood. These receptors all stem from a woman aged 18 to 35 with Graves' hyperthyroidism. Both conserved end residues are part of each CDR3. The D gene is left open where the match is weak. Size values are once, few and many counts, or a class for expanded clones, and some rows have none.

>many|.|TRBV12-3/TRBV12-4|TRBJ2-7
TGTGCCAGCGCCCGGGGGCCGAGCGAGCAGTACTTC
CASARGPSEQYF
>many|.|TRBV6-2/TRBV6-3|TRBJ1-5
TGTGCCAGCAGCCTGGGATTAGAAAGCTTGAATCAGCCCCAGCATTTT
CASSLGLESLNQPQHF
>many|.|TRBV6-1|TRBJ2-3
TGTGCCAGCAGAGAAAGGACAGAAGGTGGGAGCACAGATACGCAGTATTTT
CASRERTEGGSTDTQYF
>many|.|TRBV5-5|TRBJ2-7
TGTGCCAGCAGCTTGCTACTGGGGGTTGGAGAGCAGTACTTC
CASSLLLGVGEQYF
>many|.|TRBV6-5|TRBJ2-7
TGTGCCAGCAGTTACTCCTCAGACTACGAGCAGTACTTC
CASSYSSDYEQYF
>many|.|TRBV29-1|TRBJ2-5
TGCAGCGCTCGGGACGGGAGCTCTGACCAAGAGACCCAGTACTTC
CSARDGSSDQETQYF
>few|TRBD1|TRBV20-1|TRBJ2-1
TGCAGTGCTAGAGCCGGGACAGGGGGCGATGAGCAGTTCTTC
CSARAGTGGDEQFF
>many|.|TRBV27|TRBJ2-7
TGTGCCAGCAGTTTATCGTCGGGTTACGAGCAGTACTTC
CASSLSSGYEQYF
>many|TRBD2|TRBV25-1|TRBJ2-1
TGTGCCAGCAGGCTAGCGGGGGGACATGAGCAGTTCTTC
CASRLAGGHEQFF
>many|TRBD2|TRBV11-2|TRBJ2-1
TGTGCCAGCAGCTTAGATCGAGGGGCTAGCGGGGATTACAATGAGCAGTTCTTC
CASSLDRGASGDYNEQFF
>many|TRBD1|TRBV5-1|TRBJ2-1
TGCGCCAGCAGTTTAACGTTTCTGACAGGGTCTCTATACAATGAGCAGTTCTTC
CASSLTFLTGSLYNEQFF
>many|.|TRBV3-1|TRBJ1-4
TGTGCCAGCAGGCCTCAGGGAGGCGAAAAACTGTTTTTT
CASRPQGGEKLFF
>many|.|TRBV10-3|TRBJ1-4
TGTGCCATCAGTGAGGGCAGGGGAAATGAAAAACTGTTTTTT
CAISEGRGNEKLFF
>many|.|TRBV9|TRBJ2-5
TGTGCCAGCAGCGTATATGGCGGGGAAGAGACCCAGTACTTC
CASSVYGGEETQYF
>many|.|TRBV27|TRBJ1-1
TGTGCCAGCAGTTTAGTACCCGGGGGGAACACTGAAGCTTTCTTT
CASSLVPGGNTEAFF
>few|TRBD2|TRBV7-9|TRBJ2-7
TGTGCCAGCAGCGCGGGGGGGGACCTTGGGGTCGAGCAGTACTTC
CASSAGGDLGVEQYF
>few|.|TRBV4-1|TRBJ1-2
TGCGCCAGCAGCCAAGTTCCGTGGGGTGCTAACTATGGCTACACCTTC
CASSQVPWGANYGYTF
>many|.|TRBV3-1|TRBJ1-1
TGTGCCAGCAGCAAGGGACAAACGAACACTGAAGCTTTCTTT
CASSKGQTNTEAFF
>many|.|TRBV4-1|TRBJ1-5
TGCGCCAGCAGCAACCGCCCCGATAGCAATCAGCCCCAGCATTTT
CASSNRPDSNQPQHF
>many|.|TRBV5-1|TRBJ1-1
TGCGCCAGCAGCTTGGAGGGCGGGAACACTGAAGCTTTCTTT
CASSLEGGNTEAFF
>many|.|TRBV20-1|TRBJ1-2
TGCAGTGCTAGAGCCGACCTAGATAGAGGCTACACCTTC
CSARADLDRGYTF
>.|TRBD2|TRBV7-2|TRBJ2-2
TGTGCCAGCAGCTCACCACTAGCGGGGGCGAACACCGGGGAGCTGTTTTTT
CASSSPLAGANTGELFF
>many|.|TRBV20-1|TRBJ1-4
TGCAGTGCTGCCTTCTGGGAGGGGATTGGAGAAAAACTGTTTTTT
CSAAFWEGIGEKLFF
>many|TRBD1|TRBV28|TRBJ2-5
TGTGCCAGCACTTCCCCCTCCAGGGGGCAAGAGACCCAGTACTTC
CASTSPSRGQETQYF
>many|.|TRBV20-1|TRBJ1-2
TGCAGTGCTAGTCCGGCGAAAAACTATGGCTACACCTTC
CSASPAKNYGYTF
>.|.|TRBV29-1|TRBJ1-4
TGCAGCGTTGATGGTGGTGGTAATGAAAAACTGTTTTTT
CSVDGGGNEKLFF
>.|.|TRBV7-6|TRBJ2-1
TGTGCCAGCAGCCTGCAGCTAGCGAGCTCCTACAATGAGCAGTTCTTC
CASSLQLASSYNEQFF
>few|.|TRBV6-9|TRBJ1-4
TGTGCCAGCAGTTCTTTTTCCAGGCGTGCAACTAATGAAAAACTGTTTTTT
CASSSFSRRATNEKLFF
>.|TRBD1|TRBV20-1|TRBJ2-3
TGCAGTGCTAGAGACCTACGGACAGGACACACAGATACGCAGTATTTT
CSARDLRTGHTDTQYF
>.|TRBD2|TRBV20-1|TRBJ2-7
TGCAGTGCCCGCCCTAGCGGGAGAAACGAGCAGTACTTC
CSARPSGRNEQYF
>many|TRBD2|TRBV6-2/TRBV6-3|TRBJ2-1
TGTGCCAGCACGAAACGCGGGACTAGCGGGGGGCATGAGCAGTTCTTC
CASTKRGTSGGHEQFF
>many|TRBD2|TRBV10-3|TRBJ2-1
TGTGCCATCAGTGAAGCTCGGGCTAGCGGGAGTAGTAATGAGCAGTTCTTC
CAISEARASGSSNEQFF
>many|.|TRBV24-1|TRBJ2-3
TGTGCCACCAGTGATGGAAGCACAGATACGCAGTATTTT
CATSDGSTDTQYF
>many|TRBD1|TRBV20-1|TRBJ1-6
TGCAGTGCTAGAAGGGACAGCAATTCACCCCTCCACTTT
CSARRDSNSPLHF
>.|.|TRBV28|TRBJ1-2
TGTGCCAGCAGTTTGGGGCAGGCTGACTATGGCTACACCTTC
CASSLGQADYGYTF
>.|TRBD2|TRBV5-1|TRBJ2-1
TGCGCCAGCAGCTACCGTGCTTCTCCGCGACTAGCGGGAGAATTGTACAATGAGCAGTTCTTC
CASSYRASPRLAGELYNEQFF
>many|TRBD1|TRBV2|TRBJ1-4
TGTGCCAGAGCGGGACAGGCTAATGAAAAACTGTTTTTT
CARAGQANEKLFF
>many|.|TRBV7-9|TRBJ2-7
TGTGCCAGCAGCCACGCCCAGAATCCCTACGAGCAGTACTTC
CASSHAQNPYEQYF
>few|.|TRBV4-1|TRBJ2-1
TGCGCCAGCAGCCAAGATGGAGTTTACAATGAGCAGTTCTTC
CASSQDGVYNEQFF
>.|.|TRBV11-2|TRBJ2-5
TGTGCCAGCGGCTTAGACGCCGGGGGAGAGACCCAGTACTTC
CASGLDAGGETQYF
>many|.|TRBV20-1|TRBJ2-3
TGCAGTGCTAGACGGGCGGCGGGGTCGGCGCAGTATTTT
CSARRAAGSAQYF
>many|TRBD1|TRBV20-1|TRBJ1-1
TGCAGTGCTAGAGTCCAGGGGGGTCGAGCTTTCTTT
CSARVQGGRAFF
>many|.|TRBV27|TRBJ2-1
TGTGCCAGCAGTCCCCTTTATGGGTCCTACAATGAGCAGTTCTTC
CASSPLYGSYNEQFF
>many|.|TRBV28|TRBJ2-5
TGTGCCAGCAGTTGGGGGGCGAGGGGTCAAGAGACCCAGTACTTC
CASSWGARGQETQYF
>many|.|TRBV6-1|TRBJ1-2
TGTGCCAGCAGCTCACGGGTTCCCTATGGCTACACCTTC
CASSSRVPYGYTF
>many|.|TRBV7-9|TRBJ2-1
TGTGCCAGCAGCTTAGTACGCCTAGGGGTCAATGAGCAGTTCTTC
CASSLVRLGVNEQFF
>many|.|TRBV7-6|TRBJ2-7
TGTGCCAGCAGCTCAGGGACTGACTACTCCTACGAGCAGTACTTC
CASSSGTDYSYEQYF
>many|.|TRBV20-1|TRBJ2-5
TGCAGTGCTACAGGGCCGGGGATGTGGGAGACCCAGTACTTC
CSATGPGMWETQYF
>few|TRBD2|TRBV12-3/TRBV12-4|TRBJ2-3
TGTGCCAGCAGTCCTGGACTAGCGGGGGGCCGGGATGGGGATACGCAGTATTTT
CASSPGLAGGRDGDTQYF
>many|.|TRBV30|TRBJ2-7
TGTGCCTGGATCGAAGACCAGGGGAAAAGCTACGAGCAGTACTTC
CAWIEDQGKSYEQYF